This T cell receptor beta chain was retrieved from a study of T cells in Graves' hyperthyroidism and ophthalmopathy. Amplified TCR beta CDR3 regions derived from RNA transcripts. First-round RT-PCR of the TCR CDR3 relied on the HTBI primer set. MiXCR was run by TCRdb on the multiplex PCR reads, yielding one entry per CDR3 protein. Among hundreds of thousands of distinct CDR3 sequences, 11% to 15% were seen once, and the ten largest hold less than 6%. The CDR3 is made up of 14 amino acids. The germline V and J ends were trimmed by 3 bases and 2 bases, with 10 bases remaining between them. The germline gives CDR1 MNHEY, CDR2 SVGEGT. The sample holds many counts of this clonotype.

Sample: blood. The TCR originated in a woman aged 30 to 39 with Graves' hyperthyroidism that later progressed to Graves' ophthalmopathy. V usage is TRBV6-2 or TRBV6-3 and J usage is TRBJ1-2, with D possibly matching TRBD1 (6 bases). DNA of the CDR3: TGTGCCAGCAGTTATGCCGGACAGAACTATGGCTACACCTTC. Encoded protein: CASSYAGQNYGYTF.